Sequencing of this T cell receptor (beta chain) was carried out in a study of blood T cell repertoires in COVID-19 (TCRdb year 2020). Regarding the complete study: The collaborator samples originated in the United States, Italy and Spain and spanned the acute and convalescent phases of COVID-19. The material from the prospective study consisted of cDNA or gDNA derived from T cells, B-cell-depleted T cells, or PBMCs. Deeply sampled blood TCRbeta repertoires from subjects exposed to, actively infected with, or recovered from COVID-19 were included in the dataset. The repertoires were made available in a free public database intended to serve as a resource for research on the immune response to SARS-CoV-2. Samples came from the ongoing ImmuneRACE study (first 160 participants) plus 1,254 subjects from 6 global collaborators. Sample metadata almost always included a de-identified subject ID, COVID-19 status, age in years and sex. Where available, HLA class I and class II types were obtained from metadata supplied by the sample provider rather than from assay-based typing. Study-wide findings and limitations: The amount of clinical and demographic metadata varied by source and participant and was provided uncurated.

TCRbeta CDR3 regions were amplified from genomic DNA using the immunoSEQ Assay, a bias-controlled multiplex PCR. On the authors' methods: The number of nucleated cells in each sample was estimated from the amplification of reference gene primers within the assay. To quantify the absolute abundance of each unique TCRbeta CDR3 rearrangement, sequence reads were collapsed and filtered. For each sample, productive Simpson clonality was calculated as the square root of Simpson's diversity index over productive rearrangements. The table was pulled from immuneACCESS by TCRdb, which kept in-frame rearrangements only. Such tables lose some clones; where checked, under half of the loss comes from unresolved V genes, and the rest has no known cause. V, J and clone size are those of that table, while D and trimming were read from the DNA. The sample table holds about 160,000 clones, of which roughly 85% were seen once. Roughly 10% of the sample rests with the top ten.

Trimming removed 4 bases from V and 0 bases from J, leaving 16 bases between the germline ends. The germline V gene encodes CDR1 SGHNT and CDR2 YYREEE (reference sequence). There are 16 amino acids in the CDR3, from cysteine to phenylalanine inclusive. Only the CDR3 DNA stays, 48 bases, in frame from base 1. Note on this clone: Its specific antigen is unknown. No per-base quality is available; no much larger clone lies one base away.

Collaborating institutions collected whole blood in K2EDTA tubes following their own protocols. Collaborator samples were shipped for TCRbeta analysis as frozen whole blood, isolated PBMCs, or DNA extracted from either sample type. The rearrangement combines TRBV5-4 with TRBJ1-1; the D gene is possibly TRBD1, with 5 bases matching. The source of this sequence is an elderly woman with active or convalescent COVID-19. The material sequenced was peripheral blood. The nucleotide sequence is TGTGCCAGCAGCCCCGCGGGACGCCTAATGAACACTGAAGCTTTCTTT. Its coded protein is CASSPAGRLMNTEAFF. Full variable domain (CDR3 extended with the reference TRBV5-4 and TRBJ1-1 proteins): ETGVTQSPTHLIKTRGQQVTLRCSSQSGHNTVSWYQQALGQGPQFIFQYYREEENGRGNFPPRFSGLQFPNYSSELNVNALELDDSALYLCASSPAGRLMNTEAFFGQGTRLTVV.